The 26 T cell receptor beta chains below all came from one sample that was sequenced in a study of blood T cell repertoires in COVID-19. The data were produced by immunoSEQ multiplex PCR, yet TCRdb's version contains in-frame clones alone and is incomplete. The sample consists of 18,000 or so clones, 77% of them appearing once. Material: peripheral blood. The receptors were gathered from a man between 65 and 85 years old with COVID-19, enrolled during active disease.

CDR3: CASSQQDRTSGNTIYF. The CDR3 bases are TGTGCCAGCTCGCAACAAGACAGGACCTCTGGAAACACCATATATTTT. This chain links TRBV18 with TRBJ1-3; the D gene is possibly TRBD1 (6 bases). The CDR3 extends over 16 amino acids. V was pared by 6 bases and J by 0 bases, with 15 bases between. Germline V gene lookup returns CDR1 KGHSH and CDR2 LQKENI. The full variable domain, rest sourced from reference TRBV18 and TRBJ1-3, is NAGVMQNPRHLVRRRGQEARLRCSPMKGHSHVYWYRQLPEEGLKFMVYLQKENIIDESGMPKERFSAEFPKEGPSILRIQQVVRGDSAAYFCASSQQDRTSGNTIYFGEGSWLTVV.

The genes are TRBV4-1 and TRBJ2-7, with 7 bases aligning to TRBD1. This CDR3 has 16 residues. The J segment lost 2 bases and the V segment lost 1 base, leaving 8 bases of the junction unmatched. CDR1 is MGHRA and CDR2 is YSYEKL in the germline V gene. The CDR3 loop reads CASSQASDRPTYEQYF. In DNA form, the CDR3 reads TGCGCCAGCAGCCAAGCCTCGGACAGGCCAACCTACGAGCAGTACTTC.

V usage is TRBV12-3 or TRBV12-4 and J usage is TRBJ2-1; a weak D match, TRBD2 (5 bases). The CDR3 spans 12 residues. Trimming removed 6 bases at V and 8 bases at J, with 11 bases between. CDR3 loop: CASRPPGDEQFF. DNA for the CDR3: TGTGCCAGCAGACCCCCCGGGGATGAGCAGTTCTTC.

This chain uses TRBV2 with TRBJ2-5; D is perhaps TRBD1 (8 bases). The V end was cut by 8 bases, the J end by 5 bases, with 33 bases between. This CDR3 spans 19 amino acids. Germline values: CDR1 SNHLY, CDR2 FYNNEI. This CDR3 reads CASLGRGQAGNLLRETQYF. Written as DNA, the CDR3 is TGTGCCAGCCTGGGCAGGGGGCAAGCGGGAAACCTCCTCCGGGAGACCCAGTACTTC.

A few counts support this clone. The rearrangement uses TRBV5-4 and TRBJ1-2; 9 positions match TRBD1. Germline V CDR1 and CDR2: SGHNT, YYREEE (reference sequence). The CDR3 is made up of 17 amino acids. The J segment lost 4 bases and the V segment lost 3 bases, leaving 13 bases of the junction unmatched. The DNA for the CDR3 is TGTGCCAGCAGCTCCGGGACAGGGAACCCGTTGAGCTATGGCTACACCTTC. Translation: CASSSGTGNPLSYGYTF.

V is TRBV5-1 and J is TRBJ2-3; tentatively, D is TRBD1 (5 bases). Germline CDR1 and CDR2: SGHRS and YFSETQ. V was cut by 7 bases and J by 0 bases, with 12 bases left in between. The CDR3 runs 14 residues. The CDR3 here is CASSSGSSTDTQYF. DNA for the CDR3: TGCGCCAGCTCTTCAGGGTCTAGCACAGATACGCAGTATTTT.

This clone was counted a few times. V usage is TRBV18 and J usage is TRBJ1-6; tentatively, D is TRBD1 (5 bases). Germline loops: CDR1 KGHSH, CDR2 LQKENI. The CDR3 contains 19 residues. Trimming pared 0 bases from V and 5 bases from J, leaving 20 bases between. CDR3 in amino acids: CASSPPNTYGARNNSPLHF. The CDR3 region has the DNA TGTGCCAGCTCACCACCCAATACTTATGGGGCCAGGAATAATTCACCCCTCCACTTT.

This clone was observed a handful of times. The chain couples TRBV5-4 to TRBJ2-7; 10 nucleotides match TRBD1. CDR1 SGHNT and CDR2 YYREEE come from the germline V gene (reference sequence). V was pared by 9 bases and J by 0 bases, with 9 bases of the junction left unmatched. This CDR3 contains 15 residues. The CDR3 here is CATRGGQGPSYEQYF. The CDR3 DNA is TGTGCCACCAGGGGGGGACAGGGGCCCTCCTACGAGCAGTACTTC.

The chain recombines TRBV30 with TRBJ2-7; possibly TRBD1 for D (6 bases). This CDR3 has 16 residues. Germline CDR1 GTSNPN, CDR2 SVGIG (reference sequence). The germline V and J ends were trimmed by 4 bases and 3 bases, with 22 bases remaining between them. CDR3 nucleotide sequence: TGTGCCTGGAATGGGTTTGGGCAGGGGAAGTTCTACGAGCAGTACTTC. Amino acids: CAWNGFGQGKFYEQYF.

This chain links TRBV2 with TRBJ1-4; no clear D gene. Between the trimmed V and J ends, which lost 5 bases and 13 bases, there was a span of 8 bases. There are 10 residues in the CDR3. Germline V gene sequence: CDR1 SNHLY, CDR2 FYNNEI. This chain's CDR3 is CASSSVRLFF. CDR3 DNA: TGTGCCAGCAGTTCTGTCAGACTGTTTTTT. Filled out from reference TRBV2 and TRBJ1-4, the complete variable domain reads EPEVTQTPSHQVTQMGQEVILRCVPISNHLYFYWYRQILGQKVEFLVSFYNNEISEKSEIFDDQFSVERPDGSNFTLKIRSTKLEDSAMYFCASSSVRLFFGSGTQLSVL.

The chain's CDR3 is CASSHEEFGELFF. DNA of the CDR3: TGTGCCAGCAGCCATGAGGAATTCGGGGAGCTGTTTTTT. V usage is TRBV11-3 and J usage is TRBJ2-2; D not resolved. The germline V gene encodes CDR1 SGHNT and CDR2 YENEEA. V lost 5 bases, J lost 7 bases, and 11 bases lay in between. The CDR3 is 13 amino acids.

J is TRBJ2-1 and V is TRBV9; D unclear. This CDR3 comprises 13 residues. CDR1 is SGDLS and CDR2 is YYNGEE in the germline V gene. Trimming removed 2 bases at V and 5 bases at J, with 8 bases between. The CDR3 is CASSVWQNNEQFF. As DNA, the CDR3 is TGTGCCAGCAGCGTTTGGCAGAACAATGAGCAGTTCTTC.

This clone was seen once. V and J are TRBV6-1 and TRBJ2-7; D perhaps matches TRBD2 (6 bases). This CDR3 is 13 amino acids long. V lost 1 base and J 2 bases, leaving 6 bases between the germline ends. Germline CDR1 and CDR2: MNHNS and SASEGT. For the CDR3, the DNA is TGTGCCAGCAGTGAAGGGACTACCTACGAGCAGTACTTC. It specifies CASSEGTTYEQYF.

The count of this clone is one. The V call is TRBV7-9, the J call TRBJ2-7; TRBD1 matches 7 bases. There are 15 residues in the CDR3. V shed 5 bases, J shed 0 bases, and the junction held 7 bases outside the gene matches. Germline loops: CDR1 SEHNR, CDR2 FQNEAQ (reference sequence). The CDR3 is CASSVRQGDSYEQYF. The CDR3 nucleotides read TGTGCCAGCAGCGTGCGACAGGGTGACTCCTACGAGCAGTACTTC.

The chain is built from TRBV28 and TRBJ1-6; no reliable D call. CDR3 length: 15 amino acids. V was pared by 4 bases and J by 7 bases, with 14 bases between. Germline V gene lookup returns CDR1 MDHEN and CDR2 SYDVKM. CDR3 nucleotide sequence: TGTGCCAGCAGTTCCCTGACGGAGCGGAATTCACCCCTCCACTTT. This translates into CASSSLTERNSPLHF.

The rearrangement joins TRBV5-4 to TRBJ1-5; no clear D gene. Germline assignment: CDR1 SGHNT and CDR2 YYREEE (reference sequence). V gave up 0 bases and J gave up 2 bases, with 9 bases separating them. CDR3 size: 15 residues. DNA for the CDR3: TGTGCCAGCAGCTTGGCGGAGGCCGGCAATCAGCCCCAGCATTTT. Amino acids: CASSLAEAGNQPQHF.

The chain joins TRBV5-1 to TRBJ2-2; a weak D match, TRBD1 (6 bases). Germline V gene lookup returns CDR1 SGHRS and CDR2 YFSETQ. There are 16 residues in the CDR3. Between the trimmed V and J ends, which lost 2 bases and 3 bases, there was a span of 14 bases. CDR3 in DNA: TGCGCCAGCAGCTTACAGGGTCTTGCGTACACCGGGGAGCTGTTTTTT. Its translation: CASSLQGLAYTGELFF.

The chain links TRBV7-3 to TRBJ2-7; perhaps TRBD1 as D (6 bases). Trimming shortened V by 3 bases and J by 6 bases, and 9 bases separated the two germline ends. Germline CDR1 and CDR2: SGHTA and FQGTGA. CDR3 length: 12 residues. CDR3 sequence: CASSFGRGEQYF. CDR3 nucleotide sequence: TGTGCCAGCAGCTTCGGCAGGGGCGAGCAGTACTTC.

The chain employs TRBV6-5 and TRBJ2-3; 7 nucleotides line up with TRBD1. Losses at the gene ends were 6 bases for V and 0 bases for J; bases not matched to a gene: 3. Germline-derived CDR1 and CDR2 are MNHEY and SVGAGI. The CDR3 is 14 amino acids. CDR3 amino acids: CASRYRGSTDTQYF. The CDR3 bases are TGTGCCAGCAGATACAGGGGAAGCACAGATACGCAGTATTTT.

This chain connects TRBV12-3 or TRBV12-4 to TRBJ1-2, with 8 bases lining up with TRBD1. This CDR3 comprises 13 residues. The J segment lost 7 bases and the V segment lost 6 bases, leaving 7 bases of the junction unmatched. CDR3 DNA: TGTGCCAGCAGCCCTGGACAGGGCTCTGGCTACACCTTC. Amino acid sequence: CASSPGQGSGYTF.

This rearrangement joins TRBV6-5 to TRBJ2-7; 9 bases fit TRBD1. This CDR3 contains 14 residues. V trimming: 7 bases; J trimming: 3 bases; junction bases outside the gene matches: 7. CDR1 MNHEY and CDR2 SVGAGI come from the germline V gene. The CDR3 here is CASTRTGVIYEQYF. CDR3 DNA sequence: TGTGCCAGCACTAGGACAGGGGTCATCTACGAGCAGTACTTC.

This clone was seen a handful of times. The rearrangement joins TRBV2 to TRBJ2-7; perhaps TRBD2 as D (5 bases). The CDR3 is 13 amino acids. CDR1 and CDR2 from the germline V gene are SNHLY and FYNNEI. With 3 bases removed from V and 3 bases from J, the gap between germline ends came to 9 bases. CDR3 bases: TGTGCCAGCAGTGAGAGGGTCATCTACGAGCAGTACTTC. Protein product: CASSERVIYEQYF.

The chain has TRBV19 and TRBJ1-6, with D tentatively TRBD1 (6 bases). The CDR3 runs 16 residues. V was cut by 6 bases and J by 0 bases, with 12 bases left in between. Germline V gene sequence: CDR1 LNHDA, CDR2 SQIVND (reference sequence). The CDR3 DNA follows: TGTGCCAGTAGGAGAGGACAGAGCTCCTATAATTCACCCCTCCACTTT. Protein sequence: CASRRGQSSYNSPLHF.

The chain is built from TRBV6-6 and TRBJ1-5; D not certain. This CDR3 contains 18 residues. V was pared by 5 bases and J by 0 bases, with 20 bases between. CDR1 is MNHNY, CDR2 SVGAGI, per germline (reference sequence). CDR3 bases: TGTGCCAGCAGTCGTCGGTATTTGAGGGCCCATAGCAATCAGCCCCAGCATTTT. It encodes CASSRRYLRAHSNQPQHF.

This clone was detected only a few times. V usage is TRBV6-5 and J usage is TRBJ1-3; tentatively, D is TRBD1 (5 bases). Trimming took 0 bases from V and 5 from J, leaving 14 bases between them. Germline CDR1 and CDR2: MNHEY and SVGAGI. This CDR3 has 16 amino acids. CDR3 region: CASSYSILDSRNTIYF. CDR3 DNA sequence: TGTGCCAGCAGTTACTCAATACTTGACAGTCGAAACACCATATATTTT.

There are a few counts of this clone. The chain carries TRBV4-1 and TRBJ2-1; TRBD2 matches 11 bases. The germline CDR1 and CDR2 sequences are MGHRA and YSYEKL. The trim removed 2 bases at V and 9 bases at J, leaving 0 bases unmatched. This CDR3 region has 13 residues. CDR3 loop: CASSQTSGSEQFF. The CDR3 coding sequence is TGCGCCAGCAGCCAAACTAGCGGGAGTGAGCAGTTCTTC.